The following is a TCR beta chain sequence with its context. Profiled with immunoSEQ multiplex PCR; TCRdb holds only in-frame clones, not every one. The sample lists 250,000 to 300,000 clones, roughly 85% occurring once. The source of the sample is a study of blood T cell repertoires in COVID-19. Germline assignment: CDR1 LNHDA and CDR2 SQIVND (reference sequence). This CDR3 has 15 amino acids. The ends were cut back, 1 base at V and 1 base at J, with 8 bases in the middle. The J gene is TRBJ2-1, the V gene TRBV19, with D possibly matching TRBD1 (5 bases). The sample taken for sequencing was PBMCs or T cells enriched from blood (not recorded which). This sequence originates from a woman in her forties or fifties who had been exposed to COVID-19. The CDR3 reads CASSIGAGSYNEQFF. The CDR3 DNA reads TGTGCCAGTAGTATAGGGGCAGGGTCCTACAATGAGCAGTTCTTC.